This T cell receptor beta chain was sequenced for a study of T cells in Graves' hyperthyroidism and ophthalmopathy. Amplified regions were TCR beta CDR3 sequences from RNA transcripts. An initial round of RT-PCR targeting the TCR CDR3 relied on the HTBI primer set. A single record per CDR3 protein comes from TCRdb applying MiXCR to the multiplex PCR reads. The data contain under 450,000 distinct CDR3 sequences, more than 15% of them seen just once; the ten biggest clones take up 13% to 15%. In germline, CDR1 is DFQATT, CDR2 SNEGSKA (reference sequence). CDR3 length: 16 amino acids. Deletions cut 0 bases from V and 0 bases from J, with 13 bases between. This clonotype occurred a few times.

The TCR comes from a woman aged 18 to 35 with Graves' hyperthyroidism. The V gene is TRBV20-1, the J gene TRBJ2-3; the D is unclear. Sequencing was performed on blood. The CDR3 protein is CSARDWAEHSTDTQYF. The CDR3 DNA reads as TGCAGTGCTAGAGACTGGGCGGAGCATAGCACAGATACGCAGTATTTT.